These 9 T cell receptor beta chains came from one sample sequenced in a study of T cell repertoires in cytomegalovirus infection (dated 2019 in TCRdb). The treatment or condition label corresponds to: in vitro stimulation with specific CMV peptide epitopes to enrich CMV-specific T cells. The listed sequencing device is Illumina HiSeq 1500. The public reads were quality trimmed at Q25 with fastp and then assembled into clones with MiXCR by TCRdb, keeping productive beta chains. Rows with one shared CDR3 protein collapse into an entry with the most common genes and DNA. The sample has more than 95,000 distinct CDR3 sequences on record, roughly a third of them singletons. Around 54% of the sample is taken by the ten largest. Their recognized antigens are unknown. Sequenced here: CD8+ T cells from cultured PBMCs, sampled from culture after CMV antigen stimulation. The receptors were gathered from a human donor in good health (CMV status not recorded). Some clones in this sample may be carry-over from other donors' samples.

The chain joins TRBV27 to TRBJ2-7; possibly TRBD1 for D (6 bases). CDR1 and CDR2 from the germline V gene are MNHEY and SMNVEV (reference sequence). The CDR3 loop spans 12 amino acids. V lost 7 bases and J 0 bases, leaving 7 bases between the germline ends. The CDR3 here is CASMGASYEQYF. CDR3 coding DNA: TGTGCCAGCATGGGGGCCTCCTACGAGCAGTACTTC.

In this sample, this clonotype turned up a few times. The chain is built from TRBV4-2 and TRBJ2-5; 8 positions agree with TRBD1. Germline CDR1 reads LGHNA; CDR2 reads YNFKEQ. The CDR3 is 15 residues long. V shed 1 base and J 5 bases; nucleotides not matched to a gene: 6. The CDR3 DNA reads as TGTGCCAGCAGCCAAGTGACAGGGGATTTTGAGACCCAGTACTTC. The encoded protein is CASSQVTGDFETQYF.

The chain joins TRBV28 to TRBJ2-5; 10 bases line up with TRBD1. There are 12 residues in the CDR3. J was trimmed by 10 bases and V by 7 bases; bases with no gene match: 6. Germline V gene lookup returns CDR1 MDHEN and CDR2 SYDVKM. In DNA, the CDR3 is TGTGCCAGCATGCCTGACAGGGGGCTCCAGTACTTC. Amino acid sequence: CASMPDRGLQYF.

This clonotype has a handful of counts. The J gene is TRBJ1-6, the V gene TRBV7-9, with 7 bases that match TRBD1. From germline, CDR1 is SEHNR and CDR2 FQNEAQ (reference sequence). This CDR3 has 15 amino acids. J was trimmed by 8 bases and V by 4 bases; bases with no gene match: 8. CDR3 sequence (DNA): TGTGCCAGCAGCTCCAGGGGGGCCATTGATTCACCCCTCCACTTT. Translating it yields CASSSRGAIDSPLHF.

J is TRBJ2-7 and V is TRBV20-1; perhaps TRBD2 as D (5 bases). With 3 bases removed from V and 0 bases from J, the gap between germline ends came to 15 bases. The CDR3 extends over 15 amino acids. Germline CDR1 is DFQATT and CDR2 is SNEGSKA (reference sequence). The CDR3 coding sequence is TGCAGTGCTAGTATTCGGGGTTTCAGCTCCTACGAGCAGTACTTC. Residues: CSASIRGFSSYEQYF.

V and J are TRBV11-2 and TRBJ1-4; the D is unclear. There are 14 residues in the CDR3. In germline, CDR1 is SGHAT, CDR2 FQNNGV. Trimming pared 3 bases from V and 0 bases from J, leaving 5 bases between. CDR3 amino acids: CASSFWTTNEKLFF. The DNA for the CDR3 is TGTGCCAGCAGCTTTTGGACAACTAATGAAAAACTGTTTTTT.

This clonotype has ten or more counts. The chain is built from TRBV12-3 or TRBV12-4 and TRBJ1-2; tentatively, D is TRBD1 (5 bases). V lost 7 bases and J 0 bases, leaving 15 bases between the germline ends. The CDR3 has 15 amino acids. The CDR3 bases are TGTGCCAGCACCCGCGGGGGGACCGCTAACTATGGCTACACCTTC. The encoded protein is CASTRGGTANYGYTF.

This sequence joins TRBV7-9 and TRBJ2-3, with D possibly being TRBD2 (5 bases). Germline V CDR1 and CDR2: SEHNR, FQNEAQ (reference sequence). The V and J ends lost 5 bases and 3 bases respectively, with 15 bases between them. This CDR3 is built from 15 residues. CDR3 protein: CASSPITGLTDTQYF. CDR3 in DNA: TGTGCCAGCAGCCCGATCACCGGACTGACAGATACGCAGTATTTT.

The chain is built from TRBV29-1 and TRBJ2-1; 8 positions match TRBD2. This CDR3 comprises 11 residues. Germline loops: CDR1 SQVTM, CDR2 ANQGSEA. V lost 6 bases, J lost 10 bases, and 5 bases stayed unmatched. CDR3 sequence reads: CSVHRGGEQFF. Written as DNA, the CDR3 is TGCAGCGTACACCGGGGGGGGGAGCAGTTCTTC.